This entry describes one TCR beta chain. These data come from a study of blood T cell repertoires in COVID-19. In the study overall: The United States, Italy and Spain provided the acute and convalescent COVID-19 samples.

Repertoires were generated with immunoSEQ multiplex PCR, while TCRdb's copy carries only in-frame clones and drops some. The table lists some 50,000 clones, under 90% of them singletons, with approximately 2.6% in the top ten. This CDR3 spans 14 amino acids. V lost 0 bases and J 4 bases, leaving 10 bases between the germline ends. Germline CDR1 is SGHRS and CDR2 is YFSETQ. The clonotype was recovered from a man aged 50-59 years with acute or convalescent COVID-19. V usage is TRBV5-1 and J usage is TRBJ1-2; perhaps TRBD1 as D (5 bases). The sequenced sample was peripheral blood. The CDR3 coding sequence is TGCGCCAGCAGCTTGGCCGACAGACTCTATGGCTACACCTTC. This codes for CASSLADRLYGYTF.